At least ten counts were recorded for the clone carrying this T cell receptor beta chain. Its cognate antigen is unknown. A much larger clone is a single base away; this may be a read error. These data come from a study of Graves' ophthalmopathy and Graves' hyperthyroidism. Beta-chain TCR CDR3 regions were amplified from RNA transcripts. HTBI primers primed a first-round RT-PCR, and a second-round multiplex PCR followed. TCRdb called the multiplex PCR reads again in MiXCR, with one record for every CDR3 protein. The sample contains 350,000 to 450,000 distinct CDR3 sequences, under 25% of which appear only once. Trimming took off 3 bases at V and 3 bases at J, with 12 bases between the two ends. The germline V gene has CDR1 SGHVS and CDR2 FQNEAQ. The length of the CDR3 is 14 residues. Study-level results: Ophthalmopathy and stable hyperthyroidism were discriminated by a 13-signature model, with over 85% sensitivity and 81.08% specificity.

Pregnancy or lactation, uncontrolled infections and other autoimmune diseases were grounds for excluding patients. Diagnoses were established from clinical symptoms, serum thyroxine, TRAb, thyroid ultrasound and orbital computed tomography. The clonotype originates from a woman between 18 and 29 years old with stable Graves' hyperthyroidism. This sequence joins TRBV7-8 and TRBJ2-7; D unclear. Sequencing was carried out using peripheral blood. In DNA form, the CDR3 reads TGTGCCAGCAGCTTGCTTAGGACGTTCTACGAGCAGTACTTC. This sequence encodes CASSLLRTFYEQYF.